This is a list of T cell receptor beta chains from one sample in a study of T cell responses to AZD1222 COVID-19 vaccine. Sequencing was performed with immunoSEQ multiplex PCR; in TCRdb, only in-frame clones are kept and a portion is missing. The sample includes 100,000 to 150,000 clones, more than 75% of them seen just once. Sequenced here: peripheral blood, sampled on day 0 of AZD1222 vaccination. Source of these receptors: an adult in good health. The CDR3 runs from the conserved cysteine through the conserved F or W. D genes are given only for firm matches. The size entry is marked missing in some rows and otherwise reads once, few, many or a size class.

D gene: TRBD1; clone size: NA; V gene: TRBV28; J gene: TRBJ1-2; CDR3 protein: CASTRTGGAYGYTF; CDR3 DNA: TGTGCCAGCACCCGGACAGGGGGAGCCTATGGCTACACCTTC
D gene: NA; clone size: NA; V gene: TRBV20-1; J gene: TRBJ1-1; CDR3 protein: CSASLAVGTEAFF; CDR3 DNA: TGCAGTGCTAGTCTAGCAGTGGGCACTGAAGCTTTCTTT
D gene: NA; clone size: once; V gene: TRBV6-5; J gene: TRBJ1-4; CDR3 protein: CASSYFPGPNEKLFF; CDR3 DNA: TGTGCCAGCAGTTACTTCCCAGGGCCGAATGAAAAACTGTTTTTT
D gene: NA; clone size: few; V gene: TRBV6-4; J gene: TRBJ1-2; CDR3 protein: CVARTANYGYTF; CDR3 DNA: TGTGTCGCAAGGACAGCGAACTATGGCTACACCTTC
D gene: NA; clone size: NA; V gene: TRBV2; J gene: TRBJ1-5; CDR3 protein: CASMKYPDQPQHF; CDR3 DNA: TGTGCCAGCATGAAGTATCCGGATCAGCCCCAGCATTTT
D gene: TRBD2; clone size: NA; V gene: TRBV27; J gene: TRBJ2-5; CDR3 protein: CASTRTGASGSVRETQYF; CDR3 DNA: TGTGCCAGCACGAGAACCGGGGCTAGCGGGAGCGTTAGGGAGACCCAGTACTTC
D gene: TRBD2; clone size: NA; V gene: TRBV20-1; J gene: TRBJ2-1; CDR3 protein: CSASRRLAGIPGNEQFF; CDR3 DNA: TGCAGTGCTAGTAGGCGGCTAGCGGGGATCCCTGGGAATGAGCAGTTCTTC
D gene: NA; clone size: NA; V gene: TRBV19; J gene: TRBJ1-2; CDR3 protein: CASSISSRGRRHHGYTF; CDR3 DNA: TGTGCCAGTAGTATTTCGAGCAGGGGCCGCCGACACCATGGCTACACCTTC
D gene: NA; clone size: few; V gene: TRBV18; J gene: TRBJ1-1; CDR3 protein: CASSRLPGQNTEAFF; CDR3 DNA: TGTGCCAGCTCGCGGCTTCCGGGACAGAACACTGAAGCTTTCTTT
D gene: TRBD2; clone size: NA; V gene: TRBV7-9; J gene: TRBJ2-1; CDR3 protein: CASSPTREREFF; CDR3 DNA: TGTGCCAGCAGCCCTACGCGGGAGAGGGAGTTCTTC
D gene: TRBD1; clone size: NA; V gene: TRBV7-9; J gene: TRBJ2-7; CDR3 protein: CASSPPVDRGLSYEQYF; CDR3 DNA: TGTGCCAGCAGCCCTCCCGTAGACAGGGGGCTTTCCTACGAGCAGTACTTC
D gene: TRBD1; clone size: NA; V gene: TRBV3-1/TRBV3-2; J gene: TRBJ1-6; CDR3 protein: CASSQADRGHSPLHF; CDR3 DNA: TGTGCCAGCAGCCAAGCGGACAGGGGACATTCACCCCTCCACTTT
D gene: TRBD1; clone size: NA; V gene: TRBV18; J gene: TRBJ2-7; CDR3 protein: CASSGTGGKVYEQYF; CDR3 DNA: TGTGCCAGCTCAGGAACAGGGGGTAAAGTCTACGAGCAGTACTTC
D gene: TRBD1; clone size: NA; V gene: TRBV5-1; J gene: TRBJ2-2; CDR3 protein: CASSPRQGTGELFF; CDR3 DNA: TGCGCCAGCAGCCCTCGACAGGGGACCGGGGAGCTGTTTTTT
D gene: NA; clone size: NA; V gene: TRBV7-9; J gene: TRBJ2-3; CDR3 protein: CASSLVDGGSRTDTQYF; CDR3 DNA: TGTGCCAGCAGCTTAGTGGATGGTGGGAGTCGCACAGATACGCAGTATTTT
D gene: NA; clone size: few; V gene: TRBV10-1; J gene: TRBJ2-2; CDR3 protein: CASSGPSMSGELFF; CDR3 DNA: TGCGCCAGCAGTGGTCCGTCCATGTCCGGGGAGCTGTTTTTT
D gene: NA; clone size: NA; V gene: TRBV5-1; J gene: TRBJ2-5; CDR3 protein: CASSEGQFQETQYF; CDR3 DNA: TGCGCCAGCAGCGAGGGACAATTCCAAGAGACCCAGTACTTC
D gene: TRBD1; clone size: few; V gene: TRBV6-2/TRBV6-3; J gene: TRBJ2-7; CDR3 protein: CASSPTGSSYEQYF; CDR3 DNA: TGTGCCAGCAGTCCGACAGGGAGCTCCTACGAGCAGTACTTC
D gene: NA; clone size: NA; V gene: TRBV2; J gene: TRBJ1-5; CDR3 protein: CASKSGGGNQPQHF; CDR3 DNA: TGTGCCAGCAAAAGCGGGGGTGGGAATCAGCCCCAGCATTTT
D gene: TRBD2; clone size: once; V gene: TRBV30; J gene: TRBJ2-1; CDR3 protein: CAWGGLGSLFF; CDR3 DNA: TGTGCCTGGGGGGGACTAGGGAGCTTGTTCTTC
D gene: NA; clone size: NA; V gene: TRBV12-3/TRBV12-4; J gene: TRBJ1-2; CDR3 protein: CASDSRPNYGYTF; CDR3 DNA: TGTGCCAGCGACAGCCGTCCTAACTATGGCTACACCTTC
D gene: NA; clone size: once; V gene: TRBV30; J gene: TRBJ1-1; CDR3 protein: CAWSVRGRDGEAFF; CDR3 DNA: TGTGCCTGGAGTGTACGAGGGAGAGACGGTGAAGCTTTCTTT
D gene: NA; clone size: NA; V gene: TRBV12-2; J gene: TRBJ2-2; CDR3 protein: CASRLAEGLAGGWTGELFF; CDR3 DNA: TGTGCAAGTCGCTTAGCGGAGGGACTAGCGGGAGGATGGACCGGGGAGCTGTTTTTT
D gene: NA; clone size: NA; V gene: TRBV15; J gene: TRBJ2-7; CDR3 protein: CATSPLPGARGWEQYF; CDR3 DNA: TGTGCCACCAGCCCCCTGCCAGGGGCTCGGGGGTGGGAGCAGTACTTC
D gene: TRBD1; clone size: NA; V gene: TRBV7-9; J gene: TRBJ1-2; CDR3 protein: CASSPTGMSGYTF; CDR3 DNA: TGTGCCAGCAGCCCGACAGGGATGAGTGGCTACACCTTC
D gene: NA; clone size: NA; V gene: TRBV4-3; J gene: TRBJ1-2; CDR3 protein: CASSQDIADNYGYTF; CDR3 DNA: TGCGCCAGCAGCCAAGATATTGCAGACAACTATGGCTACACCTTC
D gene: NA; clone size: NA; V gene: TRBV2; J gene: TRBJ2-1; CDR3 protein: CASSERFNEQFF; CDR3 DNA: TGTGCCAGCAGTGAAAGGTTCAATGAGCAGTTCTTC
D gene: NA; clone size: NA; V gene: TRBV2; J gene: TRBJ2-7; CDR3 protein: CASSEFVGRTYEQYF; CDR3 DNA: TGTGCCAGCAGTGAATTTGTAGGACGAACCTACGAGCAGTACTTC
D gene: TRBD1; clone size: NA; V gene: TRBV10-3; J gene: TRBJ1-3; CDR3 protein: CAISDRVGNTIYF; CDR3 DNA: TGTGCCATCAGCGACAGGGTTGGAAACACCATATATTTT
D gene: NA; clone size: NA; V gene: TRBV27; J gene: TRBJ2-5; CDR3 protein: CASSMGVGGAPSHQYF; CDR3 DNA: TGTGCCAGCAGTATGGGCGTGGGGGGGGCGCCGAGCCACCAGTACTTC
D gene: NA; clone size: NA; V gene: TRBV21-1; J gene: TRBJ2-7; CDR3 protein: CASSARDRDYEQYF; CDR3 DNA: TGTGCCAGCAGCGCCCGGGACAGGGACTACGAGCAGTACTTC
D gene: NA; clone size: NA; V gene: TRBV10-1; J gene: TRBJ1-1; CDR3 protein: CATGGHSPEAFF; CDR3 DNA: TGCGCTACCGGGGGACACTCCCCTGAAGCTTTCTTT
D gene: TRBD1; clone size: NA; V gene: TRBV2; J gene: TRBJ2-2; CDR3 protein: CASSLGTGGQTGELFF; CDR3 DNA: TGTGCCAGCAGTCTCGGGACAGGGGGCCAGACCGGGGAGCTGTTTTTT
D gene: TRBD1; clone size: NA; V gene: TRBV28; J gene: TRBJ2-7; CDR3 protein: CASIGGGYEQYF; CDR3 DNA: TGTGCCAGTATAGGGGGCGGCTACGAGCAGTACTTC
D gene: NA; clone size: NA; V gene: TRBV5-6; J gene: TRBJ2-3; CDR3 protein: CASNYGGTDTQYF; CDR3 DNA: TGTGCCAGCAACTACGGGGGCACAGATACGCAGTATTTT
D gene: TRBD1; clone size: NA; V gene: TRBV7-2; J gene: TRBJ1-1; CDR3 protein: CASSSRTGLNTEAFF; CDR3 DNA: TGTGCCAGCAGCTCAAGGACAGGACTGAACACTGAAGCTTTCTTT
D gene: TRBD2; clone size: NA; V gene: TRBV27; J gene: TRBJ2-7; CDR3 protein: CASSSGLARYEQYF; CDR3 DNA: TGTGCCAGCAGTTCAGGACTAGCGCGTTACGAGCAGTACTTC
D gene: NA; clone size: NA; V gene: TRBV5-1; J gene: TRBJ2-3; CDR3 protein: CASSFIPESTDTQYF; CDR3 DNA: TGCGCCAGCAGCTTCATACCTGAGAGCACAGATACGCAGTATTTT
D gene: TRBD1; clone size: NA; V gene: TRBV7-2; J gene: TRBJ2-7; CDR3 protein: CASSLRQGAVQQYF; CDR3 DNA: TGTGCCAGCAGCTTAAGACAGGGGGCGGTCCAGCAGTACTTC
D gene: TRBD2; clone size: NA; V gene: TRBV6-2/TRBV6-3; J gene: TRBJ2-3; CDR3 protein: CASSYHSSGGTDTQYF; CDR3 DNA: TGTGCCAGCAGTTACCACTCTAGCGGGGGCACAGATACGCAGTATTTT
D gene: NA; clone size: NA; V gene: TRBV12-5; J gene: TRBJ1-2; CDR3 protein: CASGSGQTYGYTF; CDR3 DNA: TGTGCTAGTGGTTCCGGACAGACCTATGGCTACACCTTC
D gene: NA; clone size: NA; V gene: TRBV19; J gene: TRBJ1-1; CDR3 protein: CASSIPQINTEAFF; CDR3 DNA: TGTGCCAGTAGTATCCCCCAGATCAACACTGAAGCTTTCTTT
D gene: TRBD2; clone size: once; V gene: TRBV4-1; J gene: TRBJ2-7; CDR3 protein: CASRPGLAGGSYEQYF; CDR3 DNA: TGCGCCAGCAGACCCGGACTAGCGGGGGGTAGCTACGAGCAGTACTTC
D gene: NA; clone size: NA; V gene: TRBV27; J gene: TRBJ2-7; CDR3 protein: CASSELDGAYYEQYF; CDR3 DNA: TGTGCCAGCAGTGAGCTCGACGGGGCTTACTACGAGCAGTACTTC
D gene: NA; clone size: NA; V gene: TRBV6-1; J gene: TRBJ2-7; CDR3 protein: CASSEEFFVEQYF; CDR3 DNA: TGTGCCAGCAGTGAGGAGTTTTTCGTCGAGCAGTACTTC
D gene: NA; clone size: NA; V gene: TRBV5-5; J gene: TRBJ1-6; CDR3 protein: CASSGRNSPLHF; CDR3 DNA: TGTGCCAGCAGCGGGCGTAATTCACCCCTCCACTTT
D gene: NA; clone size: NA; V gene: TRBV7-3; J gene: TRBJ1-6; CDR3 protein: CASSLYPNSPLHF; CDR3 DNA: TGTGCCAGCAGCCTGTACCCAAATTCACCCCTCCACTTT
D gene: NA; clone size: NA; V gene: TRBV5-1; J gene: TRBJ2-7; CDR3 protein: CASSLSQGSRGEQYF; CDR3 DNA: TGCGCCAGCAGCTTGTCACAGGGATCCAGGGGCGAGCAGTACTTC
D gene: NA; clone size: NA; V gene: TRBV6-5; J gene: TRBJ1-2; CDR3 protein: CASKFRGGNARGYTF; CDR3 DNA: TGTGCCAGCAAATTTCGAGGGGGAAACGCTAGAGGCTACACCTTC
D gene: TRBD1; clone size: NA; V gene: TRBV5-1; J gene: TRBJ1-2; CDR3 protein: CASSLAVGQGYGYTF; CDR3 DNA: TGCGCCAGCAGCTTGGCGGTGGGACAGGGTTATGGCTACACCTTC